These 29 T cell receptor beta chains came from one sample sequenced in a study of OX40 agonist ivuxolimab in advanced cancers. Repertoires were generated with immunoSEQ multiplex PCR, while TCRdb's copy carries only in-frame clones and drops some. Of 30,000 to 40,000 clones in the sample, approximately 89% were seen once. Source: CD4+ or CD8+ T cells sorted from blood, taken in a trial of the OX40 agonist ivuxolimab. The receptors shown here come from an adult with an advanced solid tumor such as melanoma, head and neck, liver or kidney cancer.

This chain joins TRBV30 and TRBJ2-7, with 15 positions matching TRBD2. CDR3 length: 14 amino acids. The ends lost 5 bases at V and 7 bases at J; junction bases unmatched: 6. Germline CDR1 GTSNPN, CDR2 SVGIG (reference sequence). The CDR3 nucleotides are TGTGCCTGGGGACTAGCGGGAGGGCCGGGAGAGCAGTACTTC. Residues: CAWGLAGGPGEQYF.

The V gene is TRBV27, the J gene TRBJ1-4; 7 nucleotides agree with TRBD1. V gave up 1 base and J gave up 8 bases; unmatched junction bases: 7. Germline V lookup: CDR1 MNHEY, CDR2 SMNVEV (reference sequence). CDR3 length: 15 residues. The DNA of the CDR3 is TGTGCCAGCAGTTTATACTTAGGGGGCAAAGAAAAACTGTTTTTT. As protein: CASSLYLGGKEKLFF.

The rearrangement joins TRBV21-1 to TRBJ2-7; no check of the table's D call, TRBD1, against the DNA was made. TRBV21-1 is termed a pseudogene. CDR3 length: 15 amino acids. The CDR3: CASSQELRQAYEQYF. The CDR3 nucleotides are TGTGCCAGCAGCCAAGAACTTCGGCAGGCCTACGAGCAGTACTTC.

This rearrangement joins TRBV5-6 to TRBJ2-7; 8 positions agree with TRBD2. V trimming: 1 base; J trimming: 3 bases; junction bases outside the gene matches: 3. The CDR3 is made up of 14 amino acids. Germline V CDR1 and CDR2: SGHDT, YYEEEE. CDR3 amino acids: CASSLTGTSYEQYF. As DNA, the CDR3 is TGTGCCAGCAGCTTGACCGGGACTAGCTACGAGCAGTACTTC.

The sample holds a few counts of this clone. The chain uses TRBV7-9 and TRBJ2-7; no clear D. The germline V gene has CDR1 SEHNR and CDR2 FQNEAQ (reference sequence). The V gene lost 5 bases and the J gene lost 0 bases, with 23 bases spanning the gap. The CDR3 extends over 18 amino acids. CDR3 in amino acids: CASSPRDGWADSSYEQYF. In nucleotides, the CDR3 is TGTGCCAGCAGCCCACGAGATGGATGGGCGGATAGCTCCTACGAGCAGTACTTC.

The chain employs TRBV19 and TRBJ2-2; weak D call: TRBD1 (5 bases). The CDR3 has 14 residues. Deletions cut 5 bases from V and 5 bases from J, with 12 bases between. Germline CDR1 and CDR2: LNHDA and SQIVND (reference sequence). This CDR3 is CASSASAGTGELFF. The CDR3, as DNA: TGTGCCAGTAGTGCGAGCGCAGGGACCGGGGAGCTGTTTTTT.

The rearrangement links TRBV2 to TRBJ1-2; the match to TRBD1 covers 8 bases. The V gene's germline CDR1 is SNHLY and CDR2 FYNNEI. Unmatched junction bases numbered 17, after V lost 10 bases and J lost 7 bases. The length of the CDR3 is 15 residues. CDR3 protein: CAILRVDRGVSGYTF. The CDR3 DNA sequence: TGTGCCATCTTAAGGGTCGACAGGGGAGTTAGTGGCTACACCTTC. Drawing the rest from reference TRBV2 and TRBJ1-2, the complete variable domain is EPEVTQTPSHQVTQMGQEVILRCVPISNHLYFYWYRQILGQKVEFLVSFYNNEISEKSEIFDDQFSVERPDGSNFTLKIRSTKLEDSAMYFCAILRVDRGVSGYTFGSGTRLTVV.

V is TRBV7-8 and J is TRBJ2-7; D perhaps matches TRBD1 (6 bases). The CDR3 extends over 15 amino acids. Germline CDR1 reads SGHVS; CDR2 reads FQNEAQ. V lost 5 bases to trimming and J lost 3 bases, with 17 bases between them. CDR3 bases: TGTGCCAGCAGCCAGGTACAGGGACCTATCTACGAGCAGTACTTC. Its protein product is CASSQVQGPIYEQYF.

This sequence joins TRBV2 and TRBJ2-3; D unclear. Trimming left V 8 bases short and J 1 base short, with 10 bases between. The CDR3 has 13 amino acids. Per the germline V gene, CDR1 is SNHLY and CDR2 is FYNNEI. As DNA, the CDR3 is TGTGCCAGCGAAGGGCACGGCACAGATACGCAGTATTTT. Translation: CASEGHGTDTQYF.

This chain connects TRBV7-9 to TRBJ2-5; 10 bases match TRBD1. The CDR3 sequence is 14 residues long. The V gene's germline CDR1 is SEHNR and CDR2 FQNEAQ (reference sequence). The V and J ends lost 5 bases and 4 bases, in that order; junction bases with no gene match: 4. The CDR3 region has the DNA TGTGCCAGCAGCCCGACAGGGGGCATAGAGACCCAGTACTTC. Its protein is CASSPTGGIETQYF.

This clone is judged hyperexpanded. The chain has TRBV25-1 and TRBJ2-7; D unresolved. CDR1 MGHDK and CDR2 SYGVNS come from the germline V gene. V was pared by 5 bases and J by 2 bases, with 7 bases between. The CDR3 runs to 12 residues. CDR3 coding DNA: TGTGCCAGCAGTACAGTTCCCTACGAGCAGTACTTC. The encoded protein is CASSTVPYEQYF.

The CDR3 region is CASRIGELSTDTQYF. The CDR3 coding sequence is TGCGCCAGCAGAATAGGGGAGTTAAGCACAGATACGCAGTATTTT. This rearrangement joins TRBV4-1 to TRBJ2-3, with D perhaps matching TRBD1 or TRBD2 (5 bases each). This CDR3 has 15 residues. The germline V gene encodes CDR1 MGHRA and CDR2 YSYEKL. The V and J ends lost 6 bases and 0 bases respectively, with 13 bases between them.

V gene TRBV19 combines with J gene TRBJ2-3; 7 positions agree with TRBD1. The J segment lost 2 bases and the V segment lost 0 bases, leaving 2 bases of the junction unmatched. From germline, CDR1 is LNHDA and CDR2 SQIVND (reference sequence). The length of the CDR3 is 15 residues. The chain's CDR3 is CASSIDGTDTDTQYF. The DNA for the CDR3 is TGTGCCAGTAGTATAGACGGGACAGACACAGATACGCAGTATTTT.

V is TRBV2 and J is TRBJ1-5; 8 nucleotides agree with TRBD1. In germline, CDR1 is SNHLY, CDR2 FYNNEI. V was clipped by 2 bases and J by 6 bases; unmatched bases: 3. The CDR3 totals 14 residues. Written as DNA, the CDR3 is TGTGCCAGCAGTGAATGGACAGGGAGTCAGCCCCAGCATTTT. Translated, it gives CASSEWTGSQPQHF.

The V call is TRBV7-6, the J call TRBJ1-6, with 11 positions matching TRBD1. J lost 6 bases, V lost 7 bases, and 5 bases had no gene match. This CDR3 contains 15 residues. The germline V gene has CDR1 SGHVS and CDR2 FNYEAQ. For the CDR3, the DNA is TGTGCCAGCACCCCCGGGACAGGGGGTAATTCACCCCTCCACTTT. It yields the protein CASTPGTGGNSPLHF.

The chain recombines TRBV7-8 with TRBJ2-5; no clear D. The last part of the DNA fits TRBJ2-7 better; the J call may be wrong. The CDR3 extends over 16 amino acids. Germline-derived CDR1 and CDR2 are SGHVS and FQNEAQ. The CDR3 bases are TGTGCCAGCAGCTTACGTCTAGACACGGGCGAGGACGAGCAGTACTTC. It codes for CASSLRLDTGEDEQYF.

The V and J genes are TRBV29-1 and TRBJ2-2; D might be TRBD2 (6 bases). The CDR3 spans 15 residues. V gave up 3 bases and J gave up 1 base, with 12 bases separating them. The germline V gene has CDR1 SQVTM and CDR2 ANQGSEA. The CDR3 reads CSVDTGGMNTGELFF. The CDR3 region has the DNA TGCAGCGTTGATACCGGAGGGATGAACACCGGGGAGCTGTTTTTT.

This sequence joins TRBV5-1 and TRBJ2-7; D ambiguous. This CDR3 comprises 12 residues. Germline CDR1 and CDR2: SGHRS and YFSETQ. V lost 7 bases and J 1 base, leaving 9 bases between the germline ends. The CDR3 region has the DNA TGCGCCAGCGGATCCGTTTCCTACGAGCAGTACTTC. Amino acids: CASGSVSYEQYF.

This clone was recorded only once. This chain joins TRBV6-4 and TRBJ2-1; D ambiguous. Germline V gene data show CDR1 as MRHNA and CDR2 as SNTAGT. Trimming took off 2 bases at V and 5 bases at J, with 4 bases between the two ends. The CDR3 is made up of 12 amino acids. The chain's CDR3 is CASSDGNNEQFF. The CDR3 bases are TGTGCCAGCAGTGACGGTAACAATGAGCAGTTCTTC.

The J gene is TRBJ2-5, the V gene TRBV2; TRBD2 matches 14 bases. The CDR3 extends over 19 amino acids. The germline gives CDR1 SNHLY, CDR2 FYNNEI. After removal of 8 bases from V and 4 bases from J, the junction contained 18 bases not matched to a gene. CDR3 coding DNA: TGTGCCAGCTCCCCACTGCCGGGACTAGCGGGGGTGGATCGAGAGACCCAGTACTTC. It translates to CASSPLPGLAGVDRETQYF.

This sequence joins TRBV6-4 and TRBJ2-1; D is unresolved. This CDR3 has 12 amino acids. Germline V gives CDR1 MRHNA, CDR2 SNTAGT. V was shortened by 2 bases and J by 6 bases, with 5 bases between the two germline ends. CDR3 loop: CASSDRVNEQFF. The CDR3 nucleotides read TGTGCCAGCAGTGACCGCGTCAATGAGCAGTTCTTC.

The V and J genes are TRBV7-6 and TRBJ2-1, with D possibly matching TRBD2 (5 bases). Germline assignment: CDR1 SGHVS and CDR2 FNYEAQ. The CDR3 spans 14 residues. Trimming took off 5 bases at V and 0 bases at J, with 8 bases between the two ends. The CDR3 loop is CASSLEGSYNEQFF. CDR3 nucleotides: TGTGCCAGCAGCCTAGAGGGCTCCTACAATGAGCAGTTCTTC.

This clone was recorded many times. V gene TRBV7-3 combines with J gene TRBJ2-3, with D unresolved. The CDR3 sequence is 15 residues long. Germline CDR1 and CDR2: SGHTA and FQGTGA. V shed 1 base and J shed 3 bases, with 11 bases lying between them. In DNA, the CDR3 is TGTGCCAGCAGCTTAAGTATCGGGTTGACAGATACGCAGTATTTT. It is translated as CASSLSIGLTDTQYF.

The CDR3 loop reads CASSFTAGLAGHEQFF. CDR3 DNA: TGTGCCAGCAGCTTTACAGCGGGACTAGCGGGACATGAGCAGTTCTTC. The rearrangement joins TRBV7-9 to TRBJ2-1, with 13 bases identical to TRBD2. Germline V gene sequence: CDR1 SEHNR, CDR2 FQNEAQ (reference sequence). The ends lost 3 bases at V and 8 bases at J; junction bases unmatched: 7. This CDR3 region has 16 residues.

This clone was found once. The rearrangement uses TRBV9 and TRBJ2-6; D is uncertain. Germline assignment: CDR1 SGDLS and CDR2 YYNGEE. The CDR3 is 13 residues long. Deletions cut 2 bases from V and 2 bases from J, with 2 bases between. The CDR3 spells CASSVTGANVLTF. CDR3 nucleotide sequence: TGTGCCAGCAGCGTTACTGGGGCCAACGTCCTGACTTTC.

The chain has TRBV7-9 and TRBJ2-7, with TRBD2 identical over 14 bases. Germline assignment: CDR1 SEHNR and CDR2 FQNEAQ (reference sequence). The V segment lost 5 bases and the J segment 1 base; nucleotides outside the gene matches: 10. This CDR3 contains 18 residues. CDR3 coding DNA: TGTGCCAGCAGCCCGCGGACTAGCGGGAGGTCCGGGTCCTACGAGCAGTACTTC. It translates to CASSPRTSGRSGSYEQYF.

The CDR3 bases are TGTGCCAGCAGCTTAGCGACAGCCGAGCAGTTCTTC. Translated: CASSLATAEQFF. The gene calls are TRBV7-6 and TRBJ2-1; maybe TRBD1 (5 bases). Germline CDR1 and CDR2: SGHVS and FNYEAQ. V dropped 0 bases and J dropped 10 bases, with 7 bases sitting between them. The CDR3 consists of 12 residues.

This clone has just a few counts. The chain has TRBV28 and TRBJ2-7; D unclear. CDR1 and CDR2 from the germline V gene are MDHEN and SYDVKM. The CDR3 extends over 16 amino acids. V was trimmed by 2 bases and J by 0 bases, leaving 14 bases between them. CDR3 residues: CASSLPPSVFSYEQYF. CDR3 nucleotide sequence: TGTGCCAGCAGTTTACCCCCCTCGGTATTCTCCTACGAGCAGTACTTC.

This clone was observed once. This chain uses TRBV11-2 with TRBJ2-7; TRBD2 is a possible D gene (5 bases). This CDR3 has 13 amino acids. The germline V gene encodes CDR1 SGHAT and CDR2 FQNNGV. Between the trimmed V and J ends, which lost 5 bases and 2 bases, there was a span of 10 bases. The CDR3 is CASSPDLTYEQYF. In nucleotides, the CDR3 is TGTGCCAGCAGCCCGGACTTGACCTACGAGCAGTACTTC.